Below, 18 T cell receptor beta chains from the same sample are listed, as sequenced in a study of blood T cell repertoires in COVID-19. Using immunoSEQ multiplex PCR, the repertoire was profiled, and TCRdb retains in-frame clones only, with some absent. The sample has about 250,000 clones, about 82% seen once; the top ten hold 4% to 6%. The specimen was peripheral blood. The receptors originated from a man between 45 and 60 years old with COVID-19, enrolled during active disease.

Many counts were recorded for this clone. This chain links TRBV29-1 with TRBJ2-2, with 7 bases lining up with TRBD1. V shed 7 bases and J 2 bases; nucleotides not matched to a gene: 7. This CDR3 is 14 amino acids long. The germline V gene encodes CDR1 SQVTM and CDR2 ANQGSEA. The CDR3 DNA is TGCAGCGCCTTTGACAGGGCTAACACCGGGGAGCTGTTTTTT. Residues: CSAFDRANTGELFF.

This chain connects TRBV7-3 to TRBJ2-1, with D possibly TRBD1 on 6 matching bases. The germline V gene has CDR1 SGHTA and CDR2 FQGTGA. V lost 5 bases and J lost 4, with 12 bases in between. The CDR3 contains 14 residues. The CDR3 protein is CASSPTTGYNEQFF. CDR3 sequence (DNA): TGTGCCAGCAGCCCAACCACAGGGTACAATGAGCAGTTCTTC.

J is TRBJ1-2 and V is TRBV7-2; a weak D match, TRBD1 (5 bases). The V and J ends lost 5 bases and 6 bases respectively, with 16 bases between them. The CDR3 contains 14 residues. The germline V gene encodes CDR1 SGHTA and CDR2 FQGNSA. DNA for the CDR3: TGTGCCAGCAGCACTCGCACAGGAATAGATGGCTACACCTTC. Its protein is CASSTRTGIDGYTF.

In this sample, this clone turned up once. V and J are TRBV19 and TRBJ1-3, with 7 bases identical to TRBD1. The ends lost 3 bases at V and 2 bases at J; junction bases unmatched: 4. CDR3 length equals 15 residues. The germline V gene has CDR1 LNHDA and CDR2 SQIVND (reference sequence). The CDR3 region has the DNA TGTGCCAGTAGTATGTCCGGGACAGCTGGAAACACCATATATTTT. It encodes CASSMSGTAGNTIYF.

The rearrangement joins TRBV11-3 to TRBJ2-7, with TRBD2 matching over 7 bases. CDR1 and CDR2 (germline): SGHNT, YENEEA. This CDR3 has 12 amino acids. The J segment lost 6 bases and the V segment lost 5 bases, leaving 4 bases of the junction unmatched. CDR3 loop: CASSPPGGEQYF. The CDR3 DNA reads TGTGCCAGCAGCCCCCCGGGGGGCGAGCAGTACTTC.

This clone showed up just a few times. The CDR3 DNA follows: TGTGCCAGTAGTGTTACAGAGACTATGGGCTACACCTTC. Translating gives CASSVTETMGYTF. The chain joins TRBV19 to TRBJ1-2, with no clear D. V lost 5 bases to trimming and J lost 8 bases, with 15 bases between them. Germline loops: CDR1 LNHDA, CDR2 SQIVND (reference sequence). The CDR3 has 13 residues.

CDR3 in amino acids: CASSPVAGGSNEQFF. CDR3 DNA sequence: TGTGCCAGCAGCCCAGTAGCGGGGGGGTCAAATGAGCAGTTCTTC. The V call is TRBV11-2, the J call TRBJ2-1; 11 nucleotides line up with TRBD2. Germline loops: CDR1 SGHAT, CDR2 FQNNGV. V lost 5 bases to trimming and J lost 7 bases; unmatched junction nucleotides: 7. The CDR3 extends over 15 amino acids.

This CDR3 is CSAEMRDRGYNEQFF. In DNA, the CDR3 is TGCAGCGCCGAAATGAGAGACAGGGGTTACAATGAGCAGTTCTTC. The rearrangement links TRBV29-1 to TRBJ2-1; 8 positions agree with TRBD1. From germline, CDR1 is SQVTM and CDR2 ANQGSEA. The CDR3 consists of 15 residues. V shed 7 bases, J shed 4 bases, and the junction held 12 bases outside the gene matches.

The chain couples TRBV6-5 to TRBJ1-5; 9 bases agree with TRBD1. The CDR3 runs to 14 residues. The germline V gene encodes CDR1 MNHEY and CDR2 SVGAGI. V trimming: 6 bases; J trimming: 7 bases; junction bases outside the gene matches: 7. CDR3 in amino acids: CASRGQGLSQPQHF. CDR3 in DNA: TGTGCCAGCAGGGGACAGGGATTATCCCAGCCCCAGCATTTT.

The V call is TRBV13, the J call TRBJ2-2; the D is unclear. The length of the CDR3 is 14 residues. The V end was cut by 1 base, the J end by 6 bases, with 9 bases between. Germline V gene data show CDR1 as PRHDT and CDR2 as FYEKMQ (reference sequence). CDR3 sequence: CASSLALDPGELFF. In DNA form, the CDR3 reads TGTGCCAGCAGCTTAGCCTTAGATCCCGGGGAGCTGTTTTTT.

The chain recombines TRBV4-3 with TRBJ2-5; possible D gene TRBD1, 5 bases. The V gene lost 1 base and the J gene lost 1 base, with 7 bases spanning the gap. Germline V gene lookup returns CDR1 LGHNA and CDR2 YSLEER. This CDR3 contains 14 residues. CDR3 nucleotide sequence: TGCGCCAGCAGCCAAGGACAGAGCCAAGAGACCCAGTACTTC. It is translated as CASSQGQSQETQYF.

This chain uses TRBV5-1 with TRBJ1-4, with TRBD1 matching 10 bases. Trimming removed 5 bases from V and 6 bases from J; junction bases left unmatched: 13. The CDR3 runs 17 residues. Germline CDR1 reads SGHRS; CDR2 reads YFSETQ. The CDR3 coding sequence is TGCGCCAGCAGTTCGACAGGGGGCAAGGGCCCTTATGAAAAACTGTTTTTT. Translated, it gives CASSSTGGKGPYEKLFF.

This clone has just a few counts. The rearrangement joins TRBV2 to TRBJ1-5; 9 bases map to TRBD1. The germline CDR1 and CDR2 sequences are SNHLY and FYNNEI. The length of the CDR3 is 18 residues. Trimming cost V 8 bases and J 1 base; bases outside gene matches: 15. The CDR3 DNA reads TGTGCCAGCTCTAAACCGGGACAGGGTTCCCCAAGCAATCAGCCCCAGCATTTT. It encodes CASSKPGQGSPSNQPQHF.

The chain recombines TRBV7-9 with TRBJ1-6; 7 positions match TRBD1. Germline loops: CDR1 SEHNR, CDR2 FQNEAQ (reference sequence). This CDR3 region has 14 residues. Losses at the gene ends were 4 bases for V and 5 bases for J; bases not matched to a gene: 2. CDR3 protein: CASSSGTDNSPLHF. CDR3 bases: TGTGCCAGCAGCTCCGGGACAGATAATTCACCCCTCCACTTT.

The V gene is TRBV9, the J gene TRBJ1-1; maybe TRBD1 (6 bases). The V gene's germline CDR1 is SGDLS and CDR2 YYNGEE. The V end lost 4 bases, the J end lost 5 bases, and 18 bases lay between the germline ends. This CDR3 contains 15 residues. CDR3 sequence reads: CASSLLIGGATEAFF. DNA of the CDR3: TGTGCCAGCAGCCTTCTAATTGGGGGGGCGACTGAAGCTTTCTTT.

J is TRBJ2-1 and V is TRBV30; the D is unclear. This CDR3 comprises 16 residues. Germline CDR1 reads GTSNPN; CDR2 reads SVGIG (reference sequence). V was shortened by 2 bases and J by 4 bases, with 18 bases between the two germline ends. CDR3 in amino acids: CAWSRQGLPSYNEQFF. The CDR3 DNA sequence: TGTGCCTGGAGTCGACAAGGCCTCCCGTCTTACAATGAGCAGTTCTTC.

The genes are TRBV7-2 and TRBJ1-2; 9 positions match TRBD1. Trimming took 0 bases from V and 3 from J; bases not matched to a gene: 5. Germline values: CDR1 SGHTA, CDR2 FQGNSA. This CDR3 contains 16 residues. The CDR3 loop is CASSLAGQGAYYGYTF. DNA for the CDR3: TGTGCCAGCAGCTTAGCGGGACAGGGCGCTTACTATGGCTACACCTTC.

This rearrangement joins TRBV12-3 or TRBV12-4 to TRBJ2-4; D perhaps matches TRBD2 (5 bases). Trimming removed 3 bases at V and 7 bases at J, with 7 bases between. This CDR3 is built from 12 residues. The DNA of the CDR3 is TGTGCCAGCAGTTTCGGAGGCAACATTCAGTACTTC. Its translation is CASSFGGNIQYF.